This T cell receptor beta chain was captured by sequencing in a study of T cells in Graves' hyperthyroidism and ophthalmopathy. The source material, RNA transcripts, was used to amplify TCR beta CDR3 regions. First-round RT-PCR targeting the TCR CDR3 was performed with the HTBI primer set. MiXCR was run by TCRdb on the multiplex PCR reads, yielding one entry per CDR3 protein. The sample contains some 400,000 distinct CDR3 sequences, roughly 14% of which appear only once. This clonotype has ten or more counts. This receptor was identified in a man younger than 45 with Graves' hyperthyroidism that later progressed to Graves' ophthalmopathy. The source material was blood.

The CDR3 sequence: CASSPGPNTEAFF. Written as DNA, the CDR3 is TGTGCCAGCAGCCCTGGGCCGAACACTGAAGCTTTCTTT. This chain links TRBV27 with TRBJ1-1; the D is unclear. Trimming cost V 6 bases and J 1 base, with 9 bases left between them. CDR1 and CDR2 from the germline V gene are MNHEY and SMNVEV (reference sequence). The CDR3 is 13 residues long.